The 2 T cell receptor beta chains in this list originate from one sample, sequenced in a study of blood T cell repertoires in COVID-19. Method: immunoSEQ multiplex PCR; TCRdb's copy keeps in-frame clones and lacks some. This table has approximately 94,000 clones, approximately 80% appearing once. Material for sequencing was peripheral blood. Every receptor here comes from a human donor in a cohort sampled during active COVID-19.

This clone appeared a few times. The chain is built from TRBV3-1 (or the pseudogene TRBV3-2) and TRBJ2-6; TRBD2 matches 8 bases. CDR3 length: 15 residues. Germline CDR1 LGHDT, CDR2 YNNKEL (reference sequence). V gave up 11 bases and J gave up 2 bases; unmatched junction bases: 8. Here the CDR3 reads CAASGGQTGANVLTF. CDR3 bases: TGTGCCGCCTCGGGGGGGCAAACTGGGGCCAACGTCCTGACTTTC.

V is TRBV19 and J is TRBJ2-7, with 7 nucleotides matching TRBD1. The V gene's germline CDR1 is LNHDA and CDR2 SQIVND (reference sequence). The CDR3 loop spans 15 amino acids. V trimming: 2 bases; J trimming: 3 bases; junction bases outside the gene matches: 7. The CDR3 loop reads CASSIRDSRLYEQYF. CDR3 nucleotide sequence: TGTGCCAGTAGTATAAGGGACAGCCGCCTCTACGAGCAGTACTTC.